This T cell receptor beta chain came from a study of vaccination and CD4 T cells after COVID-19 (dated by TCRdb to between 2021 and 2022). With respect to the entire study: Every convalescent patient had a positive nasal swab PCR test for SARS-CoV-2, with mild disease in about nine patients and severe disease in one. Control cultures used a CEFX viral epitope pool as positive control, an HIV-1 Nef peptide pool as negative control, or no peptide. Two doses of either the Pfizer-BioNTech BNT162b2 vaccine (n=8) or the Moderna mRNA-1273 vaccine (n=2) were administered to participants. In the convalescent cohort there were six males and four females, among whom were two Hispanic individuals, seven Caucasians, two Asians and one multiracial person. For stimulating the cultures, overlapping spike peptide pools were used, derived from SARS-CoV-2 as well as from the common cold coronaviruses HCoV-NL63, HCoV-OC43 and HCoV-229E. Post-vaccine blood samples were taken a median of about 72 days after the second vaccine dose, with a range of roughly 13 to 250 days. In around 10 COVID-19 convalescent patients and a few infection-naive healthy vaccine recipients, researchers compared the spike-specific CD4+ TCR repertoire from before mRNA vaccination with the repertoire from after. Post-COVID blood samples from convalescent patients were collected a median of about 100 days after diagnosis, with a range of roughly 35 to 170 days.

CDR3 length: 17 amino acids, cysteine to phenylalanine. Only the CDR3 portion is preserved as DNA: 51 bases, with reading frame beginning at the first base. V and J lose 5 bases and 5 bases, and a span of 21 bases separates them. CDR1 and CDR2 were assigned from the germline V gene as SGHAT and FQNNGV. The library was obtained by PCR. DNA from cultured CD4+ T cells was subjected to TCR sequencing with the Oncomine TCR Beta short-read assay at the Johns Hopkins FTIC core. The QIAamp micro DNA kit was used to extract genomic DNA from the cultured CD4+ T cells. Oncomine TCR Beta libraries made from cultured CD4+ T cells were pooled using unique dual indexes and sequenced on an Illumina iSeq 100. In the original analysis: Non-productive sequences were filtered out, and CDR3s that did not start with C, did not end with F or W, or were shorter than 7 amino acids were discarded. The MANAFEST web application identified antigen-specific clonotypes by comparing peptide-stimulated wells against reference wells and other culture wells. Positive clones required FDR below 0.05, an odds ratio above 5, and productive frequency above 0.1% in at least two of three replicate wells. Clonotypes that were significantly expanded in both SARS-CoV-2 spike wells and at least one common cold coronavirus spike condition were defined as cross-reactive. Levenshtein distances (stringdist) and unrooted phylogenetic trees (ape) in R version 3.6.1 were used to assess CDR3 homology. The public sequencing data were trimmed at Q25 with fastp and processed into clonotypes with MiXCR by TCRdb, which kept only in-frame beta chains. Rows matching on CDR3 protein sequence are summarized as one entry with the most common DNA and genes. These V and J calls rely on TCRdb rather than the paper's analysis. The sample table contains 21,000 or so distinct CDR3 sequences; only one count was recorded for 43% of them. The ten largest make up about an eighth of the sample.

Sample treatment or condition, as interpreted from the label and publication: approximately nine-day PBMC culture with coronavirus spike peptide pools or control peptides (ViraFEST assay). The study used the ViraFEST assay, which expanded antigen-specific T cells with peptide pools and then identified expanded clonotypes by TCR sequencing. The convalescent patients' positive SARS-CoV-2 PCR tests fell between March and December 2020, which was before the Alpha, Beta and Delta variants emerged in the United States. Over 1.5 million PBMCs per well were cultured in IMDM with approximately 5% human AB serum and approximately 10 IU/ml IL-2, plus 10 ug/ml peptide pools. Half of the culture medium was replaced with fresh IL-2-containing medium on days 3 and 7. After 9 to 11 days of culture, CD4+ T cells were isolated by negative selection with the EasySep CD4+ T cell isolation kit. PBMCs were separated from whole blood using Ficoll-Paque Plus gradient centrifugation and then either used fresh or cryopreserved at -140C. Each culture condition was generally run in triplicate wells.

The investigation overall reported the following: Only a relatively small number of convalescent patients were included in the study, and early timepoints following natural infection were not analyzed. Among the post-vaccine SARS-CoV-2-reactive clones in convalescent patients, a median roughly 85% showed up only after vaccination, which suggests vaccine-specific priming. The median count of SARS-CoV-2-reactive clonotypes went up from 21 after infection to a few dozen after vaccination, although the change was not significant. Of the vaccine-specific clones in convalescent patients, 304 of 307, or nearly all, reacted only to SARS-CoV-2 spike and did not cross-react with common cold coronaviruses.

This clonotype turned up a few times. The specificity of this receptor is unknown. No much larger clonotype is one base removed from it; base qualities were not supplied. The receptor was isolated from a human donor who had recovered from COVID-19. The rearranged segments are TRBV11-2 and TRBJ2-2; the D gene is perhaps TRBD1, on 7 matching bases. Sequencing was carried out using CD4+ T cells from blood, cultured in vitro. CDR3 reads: CASSAGGPGAGTGELFF. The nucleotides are TGTGCCAGCAGCGCAGGGGGACCGGGTGCGGGGACCGGGGAGCTGTTTTTT.